A single sample gave rise to the 12 T cell receptor beta chains below, sequenced in a study of shared clonotypes between healthy human individuals. Measured with immunoSEQ multiplex PCR; TCRdb has only the in-frame clones, and not every one. The data show around 480,000 clones, with approximately 79% seen just once and around an eighth held by the top ten. The material sequenced was PBMCs. The receptors shown here come from a middle-aged woman in good health. Some clones in this sample may be carry-over from other donors' samples.

V usage is TRBV5-1 and J usage is TRBJ2-7; D perhaps matches TRBD1 (5 bases). Germline loops: CDR1 SGHRS, CDR2 YFSETQ. Trimming pared 1 base from V and 2 bases from J, leaving 13 bases between. CDR3 size: 15 residues. CDR3 loop: CASSLTGARTYEQYF. DNA of the CDR3: TGCGCCAGCAGCTTGACAGGAGCTCGAACCTACGAGCAGTACTTC.

This chain connects TRBV10-3 to TRBJ2-2; no firm D call. This CDR3 has 15 residues. Germline CDR1 ENHRY, CDR2 SYGVKD. V gave up 2 bases and J gave up 1 base, with 8 bases separating them. The CDR3 DNA reads as TGTGCCATCAGTGAGCTAACGGTGAACACCGGGGAGCTGTTTTTT. Residues: CAISELTVNTGELFF.

This chain connects TRBV27 to TRBJ1-2; 7 nucleotides line up with TRBD1. The V gene end was trimmed by 5 bases and the J gene end by 0 bases; junction bases not matched to a gene: 12. CDR3 size: 17 residues. Germline V gene sequence: CDR1 MNHEY, CDR2 SMNVEV (reference sequence). The CDR3 bases are TGTGCCAGCAGTCCTCAACCGAGGGACAGACCTAACTATGGCTACACCTTC. Its protein is CASSPQPRDRPNYGYTF.

The chain joins TRBV11-2 to TRBJ2-7; no reliable D call. Germline V gene lookup returns CDR1 SGHAT and CDR2 FQNNGV. Trimming stripped 0 bases from V and 7 bases from J, with 13 bases between. The CDR3 is 14 residues long. The CDR3 DNA reads as TGTGCCAGCAGCTTAGATCGGCTAGACGAAGAGCAGTACTTC. Translation: CASSLDRLDEEQYF.

The count of this clone is one. In DNA, the CDR3 is TGTGCCAGCAGTGAATTTCGGGGGGCGCCCAACTATGGCTACACCTTC. It specifies CASSEFRGAPNYGYTF. This chain uses TRBV6-1 with TRBJ1-2; possibly TRBD1 for D (6 bases). The CDR3 has 16 amino acids. V lost 2 bases, J lost 2 bases, and 15 bases lay in between. Germline CDR1 reads MNHNS; CDR2 reads SASEGT.

The CDR3 region is CASRTITSGSARAGELFF. CDR3 coding DNA: TGTGCCAGTAGGACAATTACTAGCGGGAGCGCTAGGGCCGGGGAGCTGTTTTTT. The rearrangement joins TRBV19 to TRBJ2-2, with 11 bases fitting TRBD2. Germline CDR1 LNHDA, CDR2 SQIVND (reference sequence). The V gene end was trimmed by 6 bases and the J gene end by 6 bases; junction bases not matched to a gene: 15. CDR3 length: 18 amino acids.

The chain links TRBV4-3 to TRBJ2-5; TRBD2 might be the D (5 bases). The end of the DNA is better explained by TRBJ2-7, so the J call may be wrong. The germline gives CDR1 LGHNA, CDR2 YSLEER. This CDR3 region has 16 residues. The CDR3 bases are TGCGCCAGCAGCCAAGATTATTCTAGCCCTACACTCGAGCAGTACTTC. It encodes CASSQDYSSPTLEQYF.

This sequence joins TRBV7-9 and TRBJ1-2; perhaps TRBD1 as D (5 bases). With 3 bases removed from V and 8 bases from J, the gap between germline ends came to 16 bases. The CDR3 spans 14 residues. Germline values: CDR1 SEHNR, CDR2 FQNEAQ (reference sequence). CDR3 nucleotides: TGTGCCAGCAGCTTCAGAGCGGGGGGTAACGGCTACACCTTC. As protein: CASSFRAGGNGYTF.

CDR3 in DNA: TGTGCCAGCAGTTTCCCCGCACGAGGCAACGAGCAGTACTTC. The encoded protein is CASSFPARGNEQYF. V usage is TRBV28 and J usage is TRBJ2-7; D is unresolved. The germline CDR1 and CDR2 sequences are MDHEN and SYDVKM. Trimming took off 3 bases at V and 5 bases at J, with 14 bases between the two ends. The CDR3 has 14 residues.

This clone was counted only a few times. This chain links TRBV27 with TRBJ2-7; the match to TRBD1 covers 11 bases. Germline V CDR1 and CDR2: MNHEY, SMNVEV (reference sequence). V lost 4 bases, J lost 6 bases, and 5 bases stayed unmatched. The CDR3 totals 14 residues. The CDR3 DNA reads TGTGCCAGCAGTTACACCGGGACAGGGGGCGAGCAGTACTTC. It translates to CASSYTGTGGEQYF.

The rearrangement joins TRBV12-2 to TRBJ2-3; TRBD1, as called in the table, went unchecked against the DNA. TRBV12-2 is a pseudogene. CDR3 length: 14 amino acids. The CDR3 sequence: CASRLVMATDTQYF. The CDR3 DNA reads as TGTGCAAGTCGCTTAGTCATGGCCACAGATACGCAGTATTTT.

This CDR3 is CASSVVGGVELFF. DNA of the CDR3: TGTGCCAGCAGCGTAGTAGGGGGTGTGGAGCTGTTTTTT. The genes are TRBV9 and TRBJ2-2, with D possibly being TRBD1 (6 bases). Germline CDR1 and CDR2: SGDLS and YYNGEE. The V and J ends lost 0 bases and 10 bases respectively, with 10 bases between them. This CDR3 has 13 residues. The complete variable domain, with remaining parts taken from reference TRBV9 and TRBJ2-2, reads DSGVTQTPKHLITATGQRVTLRCSPRSGDLSVYWYQQSLDQGLQFLIQYYNGEERAKGNILERFSAQQFPDLHSELNLSSLELGDSALYFCASSVVGGVELFFGEGSRLTVL.